These 7 T cell receptor beta chains originate from one sample sequenced in a study of CD8 T cells in ankylosing spondylitis. TCRdb analysed the 5' RACE reads with MiXCR anew, one entry per CDR3 protein. The sample contains around 330,000 distinct CDR3 sequences, around 10% of which appear only once. The sequencing sample was made of blood, either unsorted or a sorted T cell fraction (not recorded which). The receptors originated from a female donor with ankylosing spondylitis or in good health (not recorded which).

At least ten counts were recorded for this clonotype. The CDR3 DNA is TGTGCCAGCAGTGAGAGGGTCGACACAGATACGCAGTATTTT. Protein sequence: CASSERVDTDTQYF. The chain links TRBV25-1 to TRBJ2-3, with D maybe TRBD2 (5 bases). V lost 3 bases to trimming and J lost 2 bases, with 9 bases between them. Germline V gene sequence: CDR1 MGHDK, CDR2 SYGVNS. The CDR3 length is 14 residues.

In this sample, this clonotype turned up many times. The genes are TRBV7-2 and TRBJ2-3, with D possibly being TRBD1 (5 bases). This CDR3 comprises 14 residues. CDR1 and CDR2 from the germline V gene are SGHTA and FQGNSA. V dropped 2 bases and J dropped 6 bases, with 12 bases sitting between them. CDR3 coding DNA: TGTGCCAGCAGCTTAAACAGCAGGGTTGATACGCAGTATTTT. Translated, it gives CASSLNSRVDTQYF.

This clonotype has at least ten counts. This rearrangement joins TRBV20-1 to TRBJ2-3, with 12 bases that match TRBD2. With V trimmed by 4 bases and J by 0 bases, 5 bases remained unmatched. The CDR3 runs to 16 residues. Germline CDR1 DFQATT, CDR2 SNEGSKA (reference sequence). CDR3 region: CSATRTSGISTDTQYF. CDR3 coding DNA: TGCAGTGCTACTAGGACTAGCGGGATAAGCACAGATACGCAGTATTTT.

This clonotype was observed at least ten times. The chain combines TRBV14 with TRBJ1-4, with D perhaps TRBD1 (6 bases). Germline V lookup: CDR1 SGHDN, CDR2 FVKESK. V was pared by 0 bases and J by 7 bases, with 12 bases between. The CDR3 has 15 residues. The CDR3 DNA reads as TGTGCCAGCAGCCAAGACGCGGGGGCAGGTGAAAAACTGTTTTTT. It translates to CASSQDAGAGEKLFF.

This clonotype was counted at least ten times. The CDR3 is CASSTGVGEMAYEQYF. The CDR3 bases are TGTGCCAGCAGTACGGGAGTGGGGGAAATGGCTTACGAGCAGTACTTC. The chain employs TRBV9 and TRBJ2-7; a weak D match, TRBD2 (6 bases). Per germline, CDR1 SGDLS and CDR2 YYNGEE. With 5 bases removed from V and 4 bases from J, the gap between germline ends came to 22 bases. The CDR3 runs 16 residues.

This clonotype was counted many times. The chain links TRBV5-1 to TRBJ1-4, with D possibly being TRBD1 (5 bases). The CDR3 extends over 15 amino acids. Germline lookup yields CDR1 SGHRS and CDR2 YFSETQ. V gave up 2 bases and J gave up 7 bases, with 15 bases separating them. CDR3 in DNA: TGCGCCAGCAGCTTACACCAGGGTAGAGGTGAAAAACTGTTTTTT. Protein: CASSLHQGRGEKLFF.

As for this clonotype: This may stem from a read error, because a much larger clone lies one nucleotide away. The V call is TRBV6-5, the J call TRBJ1-4; D uncertain. The CDR3 totals 15 residues. CDR1 and CDR2 (germline): MNHEY, SVGAGI. CDR3 amino acids: CASSYRDGFNVKLFF. CDR3 DNA: TGTGCCAGCAGTTACCGCGACGGTTTTAATGTAAAACTGTTTTTT.